This TCR beta chain derives from a study of blood T cell repertoires in COVID-19. Looking at the study overall: Specimens from acute and convalescent COVID-19 originated in the United States, Italy and Spain. In each case, the material was cDNA or gDNA derived from T cells, B-cell-depleted T cells, or PBMCs.

This CDR3 region has 16 residues. The germline V gene has CDR1 SGHRS and CDR2 YFSETQ. V trimming: 4 bases; J trimming: 0 bases; junction bases outside the gene matches: 8. How the authors handled the data: Using reference gene primer amplification, nucleated cell counts were estimated. Repertoires were generated with immunoSEQ multiplex PCR, while TCRdb's copy carries only in-frame clones and drops some. The V and J calls and clone size are taken from that table; D and trimming were inferred from the DNA. The table has 260,000 or so clones, roughly 82% seen once. This clone was observed a few times. The V gene is TRBV5-1, the J gene TRBJ2-3, with 7 bases identical to TRBD1. The source is a woman between 70 and 85 years old with acute or convalescent COVID-19. The material sequenced was peripheral blood. CDR3 nucleotide sequence: TGCGCCAGCAGCCAGCAGGGGGACACCAGCACAGATACGCAGTATTTT. Translated: CASSQQGDTSTDTQYF.